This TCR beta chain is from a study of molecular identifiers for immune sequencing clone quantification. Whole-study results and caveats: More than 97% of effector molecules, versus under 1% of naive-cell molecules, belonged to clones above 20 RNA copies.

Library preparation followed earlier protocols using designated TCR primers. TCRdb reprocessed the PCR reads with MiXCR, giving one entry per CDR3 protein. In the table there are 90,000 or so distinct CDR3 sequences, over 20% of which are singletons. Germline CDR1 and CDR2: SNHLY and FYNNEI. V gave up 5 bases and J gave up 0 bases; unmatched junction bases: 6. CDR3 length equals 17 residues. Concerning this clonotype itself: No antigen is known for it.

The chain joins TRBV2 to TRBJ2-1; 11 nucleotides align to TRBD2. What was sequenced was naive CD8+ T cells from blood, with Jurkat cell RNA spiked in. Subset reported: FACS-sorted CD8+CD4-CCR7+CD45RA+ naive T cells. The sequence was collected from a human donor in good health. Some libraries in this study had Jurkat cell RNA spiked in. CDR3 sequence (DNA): TGTGCCAGCAGTCGACTAGCGGGGACCACCTCCTACAATGAGCAGTTCTTC. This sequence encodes CASSRLAGTTSYNEQFF.